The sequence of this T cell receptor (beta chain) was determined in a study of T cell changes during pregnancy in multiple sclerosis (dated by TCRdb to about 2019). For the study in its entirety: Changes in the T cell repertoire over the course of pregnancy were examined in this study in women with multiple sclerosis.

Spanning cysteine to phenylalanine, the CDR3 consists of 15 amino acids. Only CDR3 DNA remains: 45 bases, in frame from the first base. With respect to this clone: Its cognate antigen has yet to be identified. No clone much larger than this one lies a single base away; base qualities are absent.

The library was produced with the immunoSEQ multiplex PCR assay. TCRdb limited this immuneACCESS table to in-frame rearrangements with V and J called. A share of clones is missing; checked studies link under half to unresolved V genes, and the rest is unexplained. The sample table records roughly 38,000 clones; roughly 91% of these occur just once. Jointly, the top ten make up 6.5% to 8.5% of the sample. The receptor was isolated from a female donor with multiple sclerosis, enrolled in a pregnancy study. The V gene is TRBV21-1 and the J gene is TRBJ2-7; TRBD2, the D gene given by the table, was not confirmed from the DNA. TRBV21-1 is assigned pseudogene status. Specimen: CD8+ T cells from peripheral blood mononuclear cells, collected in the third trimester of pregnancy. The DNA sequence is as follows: TGTGCCAGCAGCGAAAGACTAGCGGCCCTGGGGGAGCAGTACTTC. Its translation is CASSERLAALGEQYF.